Reported below is one TCR beta chain. The target antigen is unknown. The data originate from a study of early stage breast cancer tumors. Study conclusions and caveats: Commonly generated sequences made up most enriched TCRB sequences shared between patients. Tumor and normal breast were distinguished via blood comparison in about 85% of the 16 patients.

Profiled with immunoSEQ multiplex PCR; TCRdb holds only in-frame clones, not every one. The sample shows more than 7,500 clones, 71% of them seen only once. V was clipped by 1 base and J by 8 bases; unmatched bases: 10. Germline values: CDR1 SNHLY, CDR2 FYNNEI. This CDR3 is built from 15 residues. The sequencing sample was made of normal breast tissue next to the tumor. This chain joins TRBV2 and TRBJ1-2; 7 nucleotides agree with TRBD1. This sequence was found in a person aged 55 to 75 with breast cancer. The CDR3 DNA sequence: TGTGCCAGCAGTGAAGAACAGGGGAGGAGGGACGGCTACACCTTC. Protein sequence: CASSEEQGRRDGYTF.